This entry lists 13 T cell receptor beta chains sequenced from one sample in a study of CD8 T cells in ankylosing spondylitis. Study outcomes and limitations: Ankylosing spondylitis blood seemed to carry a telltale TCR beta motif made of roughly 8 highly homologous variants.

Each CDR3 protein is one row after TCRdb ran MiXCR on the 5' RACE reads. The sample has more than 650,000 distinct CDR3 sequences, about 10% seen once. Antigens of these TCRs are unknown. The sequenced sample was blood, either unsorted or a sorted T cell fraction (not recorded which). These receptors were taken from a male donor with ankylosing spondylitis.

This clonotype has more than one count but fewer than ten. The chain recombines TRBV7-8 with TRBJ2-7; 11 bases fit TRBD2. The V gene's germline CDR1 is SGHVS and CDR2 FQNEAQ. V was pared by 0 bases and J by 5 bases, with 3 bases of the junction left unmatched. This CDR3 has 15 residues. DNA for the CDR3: TGTGCCAGCAGCTTAGCACTAGCGGGAGACGACGAGCAGTACTTC. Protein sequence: CASSLALAGDDEQYF. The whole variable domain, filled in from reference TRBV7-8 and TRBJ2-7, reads GAGVSQSPRYKVAKRGQDVALRCDPISGHVSLFWYQQALGQGPEFLTYFQNEAQLDKSGLPSDRFFAERPEGSVSTLKIQRTQQEDSAVYLCASSLALAGDDEQYFGPGTRLTVT.

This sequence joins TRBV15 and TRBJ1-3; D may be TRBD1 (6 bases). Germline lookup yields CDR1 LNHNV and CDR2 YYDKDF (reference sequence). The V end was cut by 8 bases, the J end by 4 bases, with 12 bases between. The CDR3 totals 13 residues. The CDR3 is CATSGTTGNTIYF. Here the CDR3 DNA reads TGTGCCACCTCGGGGACAACCGGAAACACCATATATTTT.

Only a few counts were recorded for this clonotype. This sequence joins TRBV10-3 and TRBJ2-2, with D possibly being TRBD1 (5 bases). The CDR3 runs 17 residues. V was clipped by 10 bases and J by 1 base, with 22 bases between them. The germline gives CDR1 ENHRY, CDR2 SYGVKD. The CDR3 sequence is CATKGLQVGQNTGELFF. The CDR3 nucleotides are TGTGCCACCAAAGGGCTTCAGGTGGGGCAGAACACCGGGGAGCTGTTTTTT.

The CDR3 region has the DNA TGTGCCAGCAGCTTGGTTAACGAAAAACTGTTTTTT. It is translated as CASSLVNEKLFF. V usage is TRBV7-2 and J usage is TRBJ1-4; D unresolved. Germline CDR1 is SGHTA and CDR2 is FQGNSA. The germline V and J ends were trimmed by 3 bases and 8 bases, with 7 bases remaining between them. CDR3 length: 12 amino acids. Full variable domain (missing parts from reference TRBV7-2 and TRBJ1-4): GAGVSQSPSNKVTEKGKDVELRCDPISGHTALYWYRQSLGQGLEFLIYFQGNSAPDKSGLPSDRFSAERTGGSVSTLTIQRTQQEDSAVYLCASSLVNEKLFFGSGTQLSVL.

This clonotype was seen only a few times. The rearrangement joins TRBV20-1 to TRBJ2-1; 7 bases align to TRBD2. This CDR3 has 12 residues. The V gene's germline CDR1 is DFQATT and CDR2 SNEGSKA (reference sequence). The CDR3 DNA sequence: TGCAGCGGGAGGCAATGGGACAATGAGCAGTTCTTC. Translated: CSGRQWDNEQFF.

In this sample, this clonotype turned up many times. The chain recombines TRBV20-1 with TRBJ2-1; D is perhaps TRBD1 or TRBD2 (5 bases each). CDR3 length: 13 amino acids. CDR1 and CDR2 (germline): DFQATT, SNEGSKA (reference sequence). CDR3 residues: CNPLVWGGNEQFF. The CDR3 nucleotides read TGCAATCCACTAGTGTGGGGCGGGAATGAGCAGTTCTTC.

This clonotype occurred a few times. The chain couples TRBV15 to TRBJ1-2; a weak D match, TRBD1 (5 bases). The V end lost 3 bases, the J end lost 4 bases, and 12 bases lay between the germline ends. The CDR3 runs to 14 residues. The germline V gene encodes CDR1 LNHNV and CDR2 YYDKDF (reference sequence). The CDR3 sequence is CATSSPGGSYGYTF. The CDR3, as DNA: TGTGCCACCAGCAGCCCCGGGGGAAGCTATGGCTACACCTTC.

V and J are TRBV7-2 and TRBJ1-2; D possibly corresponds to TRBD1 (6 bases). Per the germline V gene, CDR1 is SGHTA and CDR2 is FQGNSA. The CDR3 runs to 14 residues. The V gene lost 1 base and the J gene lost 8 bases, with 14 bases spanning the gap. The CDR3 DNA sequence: TGTGCCAGCAGCTTAGGATCGTTCGGGGGCGGCTACACCTTC. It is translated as CASSLGSFGGGYTF.

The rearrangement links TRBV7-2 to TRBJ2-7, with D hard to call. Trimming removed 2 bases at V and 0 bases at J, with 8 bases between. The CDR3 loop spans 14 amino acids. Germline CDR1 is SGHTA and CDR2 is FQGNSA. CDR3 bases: TGTGCCAGCAGCTTACCTCCAGCCTCCTACGAGCAGTACTTC. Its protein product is CASSLPPASYEQYF.

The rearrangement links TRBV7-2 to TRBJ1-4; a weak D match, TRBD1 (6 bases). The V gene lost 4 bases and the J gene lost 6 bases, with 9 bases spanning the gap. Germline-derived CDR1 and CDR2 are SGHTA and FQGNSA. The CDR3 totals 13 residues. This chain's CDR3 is CASSSRTDEKLFF. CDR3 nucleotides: TGTGCCAGCAGCTCCCGGACAGATGAAAAACTGTTTTTT.

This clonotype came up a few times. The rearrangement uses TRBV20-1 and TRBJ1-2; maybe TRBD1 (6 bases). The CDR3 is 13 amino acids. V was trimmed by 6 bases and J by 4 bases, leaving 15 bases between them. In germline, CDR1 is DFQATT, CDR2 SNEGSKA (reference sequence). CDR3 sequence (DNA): TGCAGTGCAGACAGGCTCCTGGGCTATGGCTACACCTTC. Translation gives CSADRLLGYGYTF.

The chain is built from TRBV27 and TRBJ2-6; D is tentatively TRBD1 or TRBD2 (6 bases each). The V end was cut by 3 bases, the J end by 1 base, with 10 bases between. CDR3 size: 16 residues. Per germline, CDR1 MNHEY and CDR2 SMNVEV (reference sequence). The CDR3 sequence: CASSFLGGSGANVLTF. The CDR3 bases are TGTGCCAGCAGTTTCCTAGGGGGGTCTGGGGCCAACGTCCTGACTTTC.

CDR3 in amino acids: CASSLPPLLAQTQYF. CDR3 DNA sequence: TGTGCCAGCAGCTTGCCACCCCTTCTTGCGCAGACCCAGTACTTC. The rearrangement joins TRBV7-2 to TRBJ2-5, with D uncertain. Looked up from germline, CDR1 is SGHTA and CDR2 is FQGNSA. CDR3 length equals 15 residues. The V gene lost 3 bases and the J gene lost 6 bases, with 17 bases spanning the gap. Filled out from reference TRBV7-2 and TRBJ2-5, the complete variable domain reads GAGVSQSPSNKVTEKGKDVELRCDPISGHTALYWYRQSLGQGLEFLIYFQGNSAPDKSGLPSDRFSAERTGGSVSTLTIQRTQQEDSAVYLCASSLPPLLAQTQYFGPGTRLLVL.